The 30 T cell receptor beta chains below all came from one sample that was sequenced in a study of early T cells in non-severe SARS-CoV-2 infection. TCRdb used MiXCR to reprocess the 5' RACE reads, holding one entry per CDR3 protein. This repertoire shows over 90,000 distinct CDR3 sequences, approximately 12% found once; its top ten account for 4.4%. The starting material was whole blood, obtained at baseline. The receptors originated from an adult who was a healthcare worker with PCR-confirmed SARS-CoV-2 infection or an uninfected control (not recorded which).

The rearrangement links TRBV10-1 to TRBJ2-7, with 9 bases fitting TRBD1. The CDR3 spans 12 residues. V lost 6 bases to trimming and J lost 6 bases; unmatched junction nucleotides: 3. In germline, CDR1 is WNHNN, CDR2 SYGVQD (reference sequence). CDR3 bases: TGCGCCAGCAGCGGACAGGGGTTCGAGCAGTACTTC. It is translated as CASSGQGFEQYF.

This clonotype was counted a few times. V and J are TRBV20-1 and TRBJ2-7; unclear D gene. The germline CDR1 and CDR2 sequences are DFQATT and SNEGSKA (reference sequence). This CDR3 has 13 amino acids. The ends were cut back, 5 bases at V and 0 bases at J, with 11 bases in the middle. The CDR3 is CSARNVDSYEQYF. The CDR3 region has the DNA TGCAGTGCTCGTAACGTTGACTCCTACGAGCAGTACTTC.

This clonotype has more than one count but fewer than ten. The chain carries TRBV20-1 and TRBJ2-7; the match to TRBD2 covers 10 bases. The CDR3 loop spans 15 amino acids. Germline V gene lookup returns CDR1 DFQATT and CDR2 SNEGSKA (reference sequence). V dropped 3 bases and J dropped 2; count of bases not matched to a gene: 7. CDR3 residues: CSASNSGGPTYEQYF. The CDR3 DNA follows: TGCAGTGCTAGTAATAGCGGGGGGCCTACCTACGAGCAGTACTTC.

In its sample, this clonotype was seen many times. The chain uses TRBV18 and TRBJ2-3, with a tentative D call TRBD2 (6 bases). This CDR3 spans 13 amino acids. Germline lookup yields CDR1 KGHSH and CDR2 LQKENI. V was trimmed by 3 bases and J by 4 bases, leaving 8 bases between them. The CDR3 nucleotides read TGTGCCAGCTCACCCGCGGGGCCAGATACGCAGTATTTT. Residues: CASSPAGPDTQYF. The complete variable domain, with remaining parts taken from reference TRBV18 and TRBJ2-3, reads NAGVMQNPRHLVRRRGQEARLRCSPMKGHSHVYWYRQLPEEGLKFMVYLQKENIIDESGMPKERFSAEFPKEGPSILRIQQVVRGDSAAYFCASSPAGPDTQYFGPGTRLTVL.

This clonotype has more than one count but fewer than ten. This sequence joins TRBV7-8 and TRBJ2-2, with D possibly matching TRBD1 (5 bases). This CDR3 comprises 14 residues. Germline V gene data show CDR1 as SGHVS and CDR2 as FQNEAQ. The V and J ends lost 4 bases and 1 base respectively, with 7 bases between them. CDR3 sequence (DNA): TGTGCCAGCAGCTCGCAGGGGAACACCGGGGAGCTGTTTTTT. Translating gives CASSSQGNTGELFF.

In its sample, this clonotype was seen a few times. The CDR3 protein is CASTGRGGNEQFF. Here the CDR3 DNA reads TGTGCCAGCACCGGGCGGGGGGGCAATGAGCAGTTCTTC. V is TRBV2 and J is TRBJ2-1, with 9 bases identical to TRBD2. CDR1 is SNHLY and CDR2 is FYNNEI in the germline V gene. The V gene end was trimmed by 7 bases and the J gene end by 6 bases; junction bases not matched to a gene: 4. CDR3 length: 13 amino acids. Looking up the rest from reference TRBV2 and TRBJ2-1 gives the full variable domain: EPEVTQTPSHQVTQMGQEVILRCVPISNHLYFYWYRQILGQKVEFLVSFYNNEISEKSEIFDDQFSVERPDGSNFTLKIRSTKLEDSAMYFCASTGRGGNEQFFGPGTRLTVL.

Points on this clonotype: The junction departs from germline at one end; a sequencing error may be responsible. V gene TRBV6-1 combines with J gene TRBJ2-3, with D unresolved. This CDR3 spans 12 amino acids. Per germline, CDR1 MNHNS and CDR2 SASEGT. Written as DNA, the CDR3 is TGTGCCAGCCGTGAAGTTGAACATACGCAGTATTTT. It yields the protein CASREVEHTQYF.

The chain uses TRBV12-5 and TRBJ1-1; D is unclear. Trimming removed 4 bases from V and 1 base from J, with 10 bases in between. The germline V gene encodes CDR1 LGHNT and CDR2 FRNRAP. This CDR3 comprises 14 residues. This CDR3 is CASGSDRRNTEAFF. The CDR3 DNA is TGTGCTAGTGGTTCCGACCGGAGGAACACTGAAGCTTTCTTT.

The chain is built from TRBV28 and TRBJ2-3; 10 nucleotides line up with TRBD2. Germline V CDR1 and CDR2: MDHEN, SYDVKM. V shed 7 bases, J shed 5 bases, and the junction held 15 bases outside the gene matches. The CDR3 is 17 residues long. As DNA, the CDR3 is TGTGCCAGCACCCCAACGTCCAGCGGGGGGGCGGGAGATACGCAGTATTTT. Translated, it gives CASTPTSSGGAGDTQYF.

This clonotype has a count of ten or more. V is TRBV5-1 and J is TRBJ2-7, with 11 bases fitting TRBD2. J was trimmed by 4 bases and V by 4 bases; bases with no gene match: 7. The CDR3 covers 15 residues. CDR1 and CDR2 (germline): SGHRS, YFSETQ. CDR3 nucleotide sequence: TGCGCCAGCAGCGAAAGACTAGCGGGAAATTACGAGCAGTACTTC. Translation gives CASSERLAGNYEQYF.

This clonotype was observed a handful of times. The V gene is TRBV3-2, the J gene TRBJ2-6. TRBV3-2 is shown as a pseudogene. There are 14 residues in the CDR3. CDR3 protein: CASSQSSGANVLTF. CDR3 nucleotides: TGTGCCAGCAGCCAGTCCTCTGGGGCCAACGTCCTGACTTTC.

The CDR3 nucleotides are TGTGCCAGCAGCCAAGGTCCGGACCCGTGGCAAGAGACCCAGTACTTC. This codes for CASSQGPDPWQETQYF. J is TRBJ2-5 and V is TRBV14; D is unresolved. CDR1 is SGHDN, CDR2 FVKESK, per germline. The CDR3 totals 16 residues. Trimming removed 1 base at V and 2 bases at J, with 14 bases between.

This clonotype was counted between two and nine times. The chain links TRBV2 to TRBJ2-7; D is unresolved. The CDR3 covers 12 residues. CDR1 is SNHLY and CDR2 is FYNNEI in the germline V gene. The V end was cut by 6 bases, the J end by 2 bases, with 8 bases between. The CDR3 DNA reads TGTGCCAGCAGCCCCTTCCCCTACGAGCAGTACTTC. Its protein is CASSPFPYEQYF. Full variable domain (missing parts from reference TRBV2 and TRBJ2-7): EPEVTQTPSHQVTQMGQEVILRCVPISNHLYFYWYRQILGQKVEFLVSFYNNEISEKSEIFDDQFSVERPDGSNFTLKIRSTKLEDSAMYFCASSPFPYEQYFGPGTRLTVT.

This clonotype was observed a handful of times. V and J are TRBV2 and TRBJ2-3; 8 bases are shared with TRBD1. V shed 6 bases and J 2 bases; nucleotides not matched to a gene: 19. This CDR3 region has 19 residues. Germline CDR1 SNHLY, CDR2 FYNNEI. The CDR3 DNA is TGTGCCAGCAGATTTGGACAGGGAAAAGCACACGGGACCACAGATACGCAGTATTTT. Amino acids: CASRFGQGKAHGTTDTQYF.

The J gene is TRBJ2-7, the V gene TRBV5-1; 8 nucleotides align to TRBD2. This CDR3 has 16 residues. Per the germline V gene, CDR1 is SGHRS and CDR2 is YFSETQ. The J segment lost 0 bases and the V segment lost 1 base, leaving 6 bases of the junction unmatched. In DNA form, the CDR3 reads TGCGCCAGCAGCTTGCGAGCGGGGGCCACCTCCTACGAGCAGTACTTC. It is translated as CASSLRAGATSYEQYF.

This clonotype was recorded a few times. V usage is TRBV6-6 and J usage is TRBJ2-1, with 13 positions matching TRBD2. The ends lost 1 base at V and 4 bases at J; junction bases unmatched: 4. Germline assignment: CDR1 MNHNY and CDR2 SVGAGI (reference sequence). The CDR3 consists of 17 residues. The CDR3, as DNA: TGTGCCAGCAGTTACTTCGGACTAGCGGGAGTATACAATGAGCAGTTCTTC. Translation gives CASSYFGLAGVYNEQFF.

This clonotype was counted a few times. The rearrangement links TRBV5-1 to TRBJ1-5; no firm D call. Germline CDR1 SGHRS, CDR2 YFSETQ. The CDR3 consists of 14 residues. Trimming removed 0 bases at V and 4 bases at J, with 8 bases between. This CDR3 reads CASSLEGANQPQHF. Written as DNA, the CDR3 is TGCGCCAGCAGCTTGGAGGGCGCGAATCAGCCCCAGCATTTT. Supplemented by reference TRBV5-1 and TRBJ1-5, the full variable domain reads KAGVTQTPRYLIKTRGQQVTLSCSPISGHRSVSWYQQTPGQGLQFLFEYFSETQRNKGNFPGRFSGRQFSNSRSEMNVSTLELGDSALYLCASSLEGANQPQHFGDGTRLSIL.

This clonotype was counted at least ten times. The rearrangement uses TRBV28 and TRBJ1-3; tentatively, D is TRBD1 (6 bases). Deletions cut 2 bases from V and 1 base from J, with 9 bases between. In germline, CDR1 is MDHEN, CDR2 SYDVKM. The CDR3 sequence is 15 residues long. The CDR3 protein is CASSLLTGSGNTIYF. The CDR3 DNA is TGTGCCAGCAGTTTACTCACAGGGTCTGGAAACACCATATATTTT.

This clonotype was recorded a few times. V gene TRBV28 combines with J gene TRBJ2-6; no definite D call. This CDR3 spans 13 amino acids. With 6 bases removed from V and 4 bases from J, the gap between germline ends came to 7 bases. Germline CDR1 is MDHEN and CDR2 is SYDVKM. In DNA form, the CDR3 reads TGTGCCAGCAGCTTCGCGGGGGCCAACGTCCTGACTTTC. Residues: CASSFAGANVLTF.

V usage is TRBV12-3 or TRBV12-4 and J usage is TRBJ2-7; weak D call: TRBD1 (5 bases). V was trimmed by 5 bases and J by 3 bases, leaving 14 bases between them. The CDR3 totals 14 residues. The CDR3 sequence is CASSPATALYEQYF. DNA of the CDR3: TGTGCCAGCAGTCCCGCGACAGCACTCTACGAGCAGTACTTC.

The rearrangement uses TRBV6-5 and TRBJ2-5, with D maybe TRBD2 (6 bases). The V and J ends lost 0 bases and 2 bases respectively, with 16 bases between them. Germline loops: CDR1 MNHEY, CDR2 SVGAGI. The CDR3 sequence is 17 residues long. CDR3 sequence (DNA): TGTGCCAGCAGTTACTCTTTCCCCGGGAGAGAGCAAGAGACCCAGTACTTC. It is translated as CASSYSFPGREQETQYF.

The chain is built from TRBV5-1 and TRBJ1-2, with D possibly matching TRBD1 (6 bases). Looked up from germline, CDR1 is SGHRS and CDR2 is YFSETQ. This CDR3 has 15 residues. Trimming left V 0 bases short and J 7 bases short, with 16 bases between. This CDR3 reads CASSLGPLGGSGYTF. The CDR3, as DNA: TGCGCCAGCAGCTTGGGACCCTTAGGGGGAAGTGGCTACACCTTC.

In its sample, this clonotype was seen many times. The chain is built from TRBV12-3 or TRBV12-4 and TRBJ2-7, with unresolved D. V was trimmed by 3 bases and J by 2 bases, leaving 5 bases between them. This CDR3 is built from 12 residues. The CDR3, as DNA: TGTGCCAGCAGTTTTGGGCCCTACGAGCAGTACTTC. It translates to CASSFGPYEQYF.

This clonotype appeared many times. The rearrangement uses TRBV7-6 and TRBJ2-7, with D perhaps TRBD1 (6 bases). Germline values: CDR1 SGHVS, CDR2 FNYEAQ. The CDR3 covers 14 residues. V dropped 5 bases and J dropped 2 bases, with 13 bases sitting between them. This CDR3 is CASSRDRQAYEQYF. The CDR3 bases are TGTGCCAGCAGCCGAGACAGGCAGGCCTACGAGCAGTACTTC.

This clonotype was counted at least ten times. This chain links TRBV5-1 with TRBJ2-6; D not resolved. CDR3 length: 14 amino acids. Between the trimmed V and J ends, which lost 0 bases and 0 bases, there was a span of 1 base. Germline CDR1 reads SGHRS; CDR2 reads YFSETQ. CDR3 sequence (DNA): TGCGCCAGCAGCTTGGCCTCTGGGGCCAACGTCCTGACTTTC. Protein: CASSLASGANVLTF. The full variable domain, completed using reference TRBV5-1 and TRBJ2-6, is KAGVTQTPRYLIKTRGQQVTLSCSPISGHRSVSWYQQTPGQGLQFLFEYFSETQRNKGNFPGRFSGRQFSNSRSEMNVSTLELGDSALYLCASSLASGANVLTFGAGSRLTVL.

This clonotype has ten or more counts. The gene calls are TRBV20-1 and TRBJ2-5; 10 bases fit TRBD2. V lost 1 base, J lost 7 bases, and 6 bases stayed unmatched. Germline V lookup: CDR1 DFQATT, CDR2 SNEGSKA (reference sequence). The CDR3 consists of 14 residues. Here the CDR3 reads CSARVAGGGGTQYF. The CDR3 DNA follows: TGCAGTGCTAGAGTAGCGGGGGGCGGTGGGACCCAGTACTTC.

This clonotype appeared many times. J is TRBJ2-1 and V is TRBV29-1, with 10 bases aligning to TRBD1. After removal of 6 bases from V and 4 bases from J, the junction contained 6 bases not matched to a gene. The CDR3 sequence is 14 residues long. Germline V gene sequence: CDR1 SQVTM, CDR2 ANQGSEA. The CDR3 spells CSVNRDRGYNEQFF. CDR3 DNA sequence: TGCAGCGTGAACCGGGACAGGGGATACAATGAGCAGTTCTTC.

This clonotype was picked up a small number of times. This chain joins TRBV7-9 and TRBJ2-1; D remains unclear. Trimming pared 5 bases from V and 8 bases from J, leaving 22 bases between. The germline V gene encodes CDR1 SEHNR and CDR2 FQNEAQ (reference sequence). This CDR3 spans 16 amino acids. The CDR3 is CASSPTARTSPDEQFF. In DNA form, the CDR3 reads TGTGCCAGCAGCCCCACAGCGCGAACCTCCCCGGATGAGCAGTTCTTC.

This clonotype was counted many times. V and J are TRBV24-1 and TRBJ1-2, with 7 bases aligning to TRBD1. Germline V gives CDR1 KGHDR, CDR2 SFDVKD. V lost 2 bases, J lost 2 bases, and 4 bases stayed unmatched. The length of the CDR3 is 15 residues. Here the CDR3 reads CATSDSGRGNYGYTF. CDR3 coding DNA: TGTGCCACCAGTGATTCCGGCAGGGGGAACTATGGCTACACCTTC.

The chain recombines TRBV28 with TRBJ2-7; perhaps TRBD1 as D (6 bases). V lost 6 bases and J 4 bases, leaving 22 bases between the germline ends. The CDR3 extends over 16 amino acids. Germline V gene sequence: CDR1 MDHEN, CDR2 SYDVKM. The CDR3 sequence is CASRRNQGSPEYEQYF. CDR3 coding DNA: TGTGCCAGCAGGCGAAATCAGGGGTCCCCAGAATACGAGCAGTACTTC. The full variable domain, completed using reference TRBV28 and TRBJ2-7, is DVKVTQSSRYLVKRTGEKVFLECVQDMDHENMFWYRQDPGLGLRLIYFSYDVKMKEKGDIPEGYSVSREKKERFSLILESASTNQTSMYLCASRRNQGSPEYEQYFGPGTRLTVT.